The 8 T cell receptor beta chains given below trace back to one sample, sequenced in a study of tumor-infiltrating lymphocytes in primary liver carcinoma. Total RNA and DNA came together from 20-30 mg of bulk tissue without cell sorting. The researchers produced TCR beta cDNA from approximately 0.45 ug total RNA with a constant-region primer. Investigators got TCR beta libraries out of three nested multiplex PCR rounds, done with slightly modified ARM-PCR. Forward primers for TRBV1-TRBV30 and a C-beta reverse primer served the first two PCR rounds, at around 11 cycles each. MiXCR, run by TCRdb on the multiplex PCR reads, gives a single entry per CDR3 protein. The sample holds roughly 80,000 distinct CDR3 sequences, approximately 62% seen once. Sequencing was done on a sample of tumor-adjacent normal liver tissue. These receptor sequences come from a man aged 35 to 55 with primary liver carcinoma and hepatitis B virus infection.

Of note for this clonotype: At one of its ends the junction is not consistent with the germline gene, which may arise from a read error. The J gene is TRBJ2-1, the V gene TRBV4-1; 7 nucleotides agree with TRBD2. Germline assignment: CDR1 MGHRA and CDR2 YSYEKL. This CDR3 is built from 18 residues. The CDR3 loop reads CASSQDYLAATIYNERSF. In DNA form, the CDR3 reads TGCGCCAGCAGCCAAGACTATCTAGCGGCCACCATTTACAATGAGCGGTCCTTC.

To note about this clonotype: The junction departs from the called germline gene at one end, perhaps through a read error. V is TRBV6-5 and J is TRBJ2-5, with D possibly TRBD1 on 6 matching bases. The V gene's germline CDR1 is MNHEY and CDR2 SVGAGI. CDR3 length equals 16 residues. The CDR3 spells CASTGRSRGFQVTQYF. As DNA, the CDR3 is TGTGCCAGCACCGGCAGGTCCAGGGGTTTTCAAGTGACCCAGTACTTC.

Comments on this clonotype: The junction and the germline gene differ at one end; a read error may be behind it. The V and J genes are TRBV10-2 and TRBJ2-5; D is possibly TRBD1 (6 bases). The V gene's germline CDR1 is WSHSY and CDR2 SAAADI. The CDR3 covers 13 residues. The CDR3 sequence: CATAMIQGKTRYF. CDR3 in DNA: TGCGCCACCGCAATGATCCAGGGGAAGACCCGGTACTTC.

This chain's CDR3 is CSVSGGSGMRSSYEQYF. CDR3 nucleotide sequence: TGCAGCGTTTCAGGTGGTTCGGGAATGAGGAGCTCCTACGAGCAGTACTTC. V is TRBV29-1 and J is TRBJ2-7, with D possibly matching TRBD2 (5 bases). The V gene lost 5 bases and the J gene lost 0 bases, with 23 bases spanning the gap. This CDR3 is built from 17 residues. Germline values: CDR1 SQVTM, CDR2 ANQGSEA.

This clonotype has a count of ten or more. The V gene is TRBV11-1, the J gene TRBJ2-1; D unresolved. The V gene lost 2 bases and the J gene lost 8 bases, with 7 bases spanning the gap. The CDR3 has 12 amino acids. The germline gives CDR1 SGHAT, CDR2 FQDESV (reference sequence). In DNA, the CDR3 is TGTGCCAGCAGCTTACGCGGCTATGAGCAGTTCTTC. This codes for CASSLRGYEQFF.

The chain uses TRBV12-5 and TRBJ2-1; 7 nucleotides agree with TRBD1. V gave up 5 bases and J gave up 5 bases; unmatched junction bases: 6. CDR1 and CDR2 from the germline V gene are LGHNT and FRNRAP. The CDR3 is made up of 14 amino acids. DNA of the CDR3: TGTGCTAGTGGTCGAGACAGGGTTGACAATGAGCAGTTCTTC. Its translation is CASGRDRVDNEQFF.

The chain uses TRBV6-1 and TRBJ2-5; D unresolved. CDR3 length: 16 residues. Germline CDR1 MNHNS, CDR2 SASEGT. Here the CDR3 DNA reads TGTATCAGCAGTGAAGTTATTCTAACGAACCAAGAGACCCAGTACTTC. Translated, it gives CISSEVILTNQETQYF.

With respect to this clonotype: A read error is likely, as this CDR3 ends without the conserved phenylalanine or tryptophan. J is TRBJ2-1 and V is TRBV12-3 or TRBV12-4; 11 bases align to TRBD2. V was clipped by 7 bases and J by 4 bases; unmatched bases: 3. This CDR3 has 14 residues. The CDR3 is CASKGLAEYNEQFL. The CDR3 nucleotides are TGTGCCAGCAAGGGACTAGCGGAGTACAATGAGCAGTTCCTC.